This TCR beta chain was observed in a study of beta chain features in type 1 diabetes. Study-wide findings and caveats: There was a moderate but significant shortening of TCRB CDR3s in all four CD4+ subsets of Type 1 diabetes patients.

There are a few counts of this clone. Antigen unknown. Between the trimmed V and J ends, which lost 3 bases and 0 bases, there was a span of 15 bases. Germline loops: CDR1 SGHAT, CDR2 FQDESV (reference sequence). The length of the CDR3 is 17 residues. The isolated RNA, all of it, was reverse transcribed, so expressed TCRB transcripts were what got sequenced. This table comes from immunoSEQ multiplex PCR, and its TCRdb copy is limited to in-frame clones, with some not included. The sample has just under 150,000 clones; about 13% are singletons. The V and J genes are TRBV11-1 and TRBJ2-1; D perhaps matches TRBD1 (5 bases). Sequencing was performed on central memory CD4+ T cells from blood. This clonotype was sampled from a man younger than 30 with type 1 diabetes. The CDR3 nucleotides are TGTGCCAGCAGCTTGGACGCAGGGCGCAGCTCCTACAATGAGCAGTTCTTC. Translation: CASSLDAGRSSYNEQFF. The variable domain in full, completed from reference TRBV11-1 and TRBJ2-1, reads EAEVAQSPRYKITEKSQAVAFWCDPISGHATLYWYRQILGQGPELLVQFQDESVVDDSQLPKDRFSAERLKGVDSTLKIQPAELGDSAMYLCASSLDAGRSSYNEQFFGPGTRLTVL.